This T cell receptor (beta chain) was captured in a study of metastatic and nonmetastatic thyroid tumors. The overall study: Both malignant and benign thyroid patients supplied peripheral blood and tumor or nodule tissue samples, across which the repertoires of these patients were then compared.

Patients underwent thyroid surgery, and none had received any treatment before it. Study results and caveats: Within blood and tumor, benign nodules reportedly had significantly lower TCR beta diversity than malignant thyroid tumors did.

Study processing details: To classify distant metastasis in papillary thyroid cancer, a model was built from CDR3 differences across clinicopathological groups. TCRdb reprocessed the PCR reads using MiXCR. What appears here as the V and J calls and clone size reflects TCRdb's work, not the paper's. Of about 21,000 clones detected, over 25% appear once; the ten largest clones hold approximately 6.1%. This clone showed up just a few times. Its matching antigen is unknown. The CDR3 ends on some other residue instead of the conserved phenylalanine or tryptophan, so this is likely a read error. The CDR3 is 16 residues long. Per germline, CDR1 MNHEY and CDR2 SMNVEV (reference sequence). The germline V and J ends were trimmed by 6 bases and 0 bases, with 15 bases remaining between them.

The sequence came from a female donor with papillary thyroid cancer or a benign thyroid nodule (not recorded which). Some clones in this sample may be carry-over from other donors' samples. This sequence joins TRBV27 and TRBJ2-1; D perhaps matches TRBD2 (6 bases). Sequencing was done on a sample of blood. CDR3 residues: CASRNSGRSSYNEQFL. CDR3 in DNA: TGTGCCAGCAGAAATAGCGGAAGAAGCTCCTACAATGAGCAGTTCTTA.